Sequencing of this TCR beta chain was carried out in a study of cytomegalovirus exposure and HLA in healthy donors. About the study: As an earlier analysis found, roughly 180 million T cells yielded over 95 million unique TCR beta sequences. Whole-study findings and limits: Altogether, 164 TCR beta chains were recorded as cytomegalovirus-associated. The likely origin of a cluster of highly shared sequence variants was a sequencing artifact. It was taken for granted in presence/absence analyses that sequencing depth across donors was roughly uniform.

PCR employed 60 Vbeta and 13 Jbeta primers. TCRdb keeps only in-frame clones here, not all; method: immunoSEQ multiplex PCR. The sample contains approximately 69,000 clones, about 72% of which appear only once. In the case of this clone: The antigen remains undetermined.

Material for sequencing was PBMCs. The sequence derives from a man in his forties in good health and CMV-seropositive.

This CDR3 is CASSPGLAGDTQYF. Here the CDR3 DNA reads TGTGCCAGTAGTCCCGGACTAGCGGGGGATACGCAGTATTTT. The J gene is TRBJ2-3, the V gene TRBV19, with TRBD2 identical over 12 bases. The CDR3 is 14 amino acids. With V trimmed by 5 bases and J by 6 bases, 3 bases remained unmatched. The germline gives CDR1 LNHDA, CDR2 SQIVND (reference sequence).